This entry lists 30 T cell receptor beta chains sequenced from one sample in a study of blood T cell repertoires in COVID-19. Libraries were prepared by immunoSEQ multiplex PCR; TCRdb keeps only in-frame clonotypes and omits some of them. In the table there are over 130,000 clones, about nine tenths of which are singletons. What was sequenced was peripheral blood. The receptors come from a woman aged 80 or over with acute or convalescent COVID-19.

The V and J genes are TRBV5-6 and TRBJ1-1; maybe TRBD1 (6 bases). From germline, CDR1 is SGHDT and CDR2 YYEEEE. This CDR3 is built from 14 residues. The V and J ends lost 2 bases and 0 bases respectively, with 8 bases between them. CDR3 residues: CASSFRGMNTEAFF. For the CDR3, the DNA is TGTGCCAGCAGCTTCAGGGGAATGAACACTGAAGCTTTCTTT.

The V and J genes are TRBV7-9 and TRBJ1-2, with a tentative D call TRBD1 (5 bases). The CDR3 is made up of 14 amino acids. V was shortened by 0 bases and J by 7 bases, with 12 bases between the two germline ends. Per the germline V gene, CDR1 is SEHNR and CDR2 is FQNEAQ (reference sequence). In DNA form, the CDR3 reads TGTGCCAGCAGCTTAGCAGAGCAGGGAACTGGCTACACCTTC. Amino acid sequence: CASSLAEQGTGYTF.

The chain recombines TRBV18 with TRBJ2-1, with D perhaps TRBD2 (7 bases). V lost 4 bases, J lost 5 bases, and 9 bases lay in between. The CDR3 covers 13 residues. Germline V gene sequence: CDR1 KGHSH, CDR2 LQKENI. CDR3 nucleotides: TGTGCCAGCTCACGAGGGGGGGACAATGAGCAGTTCTTC. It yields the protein CASSRGGDNEQFF.

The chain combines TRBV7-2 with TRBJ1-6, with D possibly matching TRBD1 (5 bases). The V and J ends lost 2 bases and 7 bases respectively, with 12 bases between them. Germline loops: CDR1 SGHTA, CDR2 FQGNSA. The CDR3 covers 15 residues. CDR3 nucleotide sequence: TGTGCCAGCAGCTTATACGGGGGGGAGAATTCACCCCTCCACTTT. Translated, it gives CASSLYGGENSPLHF.

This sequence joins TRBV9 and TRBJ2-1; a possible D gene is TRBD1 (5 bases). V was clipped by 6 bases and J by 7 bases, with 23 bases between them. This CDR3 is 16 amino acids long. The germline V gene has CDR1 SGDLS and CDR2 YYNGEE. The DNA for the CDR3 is TGTGCCAGCACCAATAGTAGGTCTGGGGCCGGGAATGAGCAGTTCTTC. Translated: CASTNSRSGAGNEQFF.

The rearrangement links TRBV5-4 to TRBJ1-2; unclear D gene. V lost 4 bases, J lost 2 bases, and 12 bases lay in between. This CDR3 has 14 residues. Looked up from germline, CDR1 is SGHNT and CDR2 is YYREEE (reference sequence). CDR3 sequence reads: CASSPLGGNYGYTF. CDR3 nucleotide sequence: TGTGCCAGCAGCCCTTTGGGAGGGAACTATGGCTACACCTTC.

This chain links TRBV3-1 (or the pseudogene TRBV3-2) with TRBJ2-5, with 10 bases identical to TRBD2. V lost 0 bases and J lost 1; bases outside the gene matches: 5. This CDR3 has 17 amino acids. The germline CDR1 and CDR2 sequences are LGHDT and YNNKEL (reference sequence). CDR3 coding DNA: TGTGCCAGCAGCCAAGACGATGTAGCGGGGGGCCAAGAGACCCAGTACTTC. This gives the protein CASSQDDVAGGQETQYF.

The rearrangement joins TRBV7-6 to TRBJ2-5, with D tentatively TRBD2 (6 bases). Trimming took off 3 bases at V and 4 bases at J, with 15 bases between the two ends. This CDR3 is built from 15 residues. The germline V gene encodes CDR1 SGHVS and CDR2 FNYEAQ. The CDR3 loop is CASSFRYGTGETQYF. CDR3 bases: TGTGCCAGCAGCTTTAGGTACGGGACTGGAGAGACCCAGTACTTC. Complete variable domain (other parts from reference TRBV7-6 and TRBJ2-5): GAGVSQSPRYKVTKRGQDVALRCDPISGHVSLYWYRQALGQGPEFLTYFNYEAQQDKSGLPNDRFSAERPEGSISTLTIQRTEQRDSAMYRCASSFRYGTGETQYFGPGTRLLVL.

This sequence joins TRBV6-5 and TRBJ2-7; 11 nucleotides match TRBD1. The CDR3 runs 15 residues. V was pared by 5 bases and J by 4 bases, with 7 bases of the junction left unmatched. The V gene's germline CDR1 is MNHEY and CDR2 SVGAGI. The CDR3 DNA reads TGTGCCAGCAGTACACGGGACAGGGGGAATTACGAGCAGTACTTC. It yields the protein CASSTRDRGNYEQYF.

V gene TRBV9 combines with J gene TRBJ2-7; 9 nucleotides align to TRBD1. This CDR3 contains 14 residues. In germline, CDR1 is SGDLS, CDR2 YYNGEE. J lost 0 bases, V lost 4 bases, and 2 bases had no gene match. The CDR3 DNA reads TGTGCCAGCAGCAGGACAGGGGACTCCTACGAGCAGTACTTC. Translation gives CASSRTGDSYEQYF.

CDR3 in amino acids: CASSLRGGGETQYF. The CDR3 bases are TGTGCCAGCAGCCTCCGGGGGGGCGGAGAGACCCAGTACTTC. This chain joins TRBV7-3 and TRBJ2-5; TRBD2 matches at 8 bases. The CDR3 has 14 amino acids. Per germline, CDR1 SGHTA and CDR2 FQGTGA. After removal of 5 bases from V and 4 bases from J, the junction contained 6 bases not matched to a gene.

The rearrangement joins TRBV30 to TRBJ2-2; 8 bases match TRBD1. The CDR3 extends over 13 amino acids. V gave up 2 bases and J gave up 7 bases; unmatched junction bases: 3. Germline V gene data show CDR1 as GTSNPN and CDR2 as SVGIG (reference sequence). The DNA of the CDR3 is TGTGCCTGGAGTAGGACAGGGAACGGGGAGCTGTTTTTT. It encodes CAWSRTGNGELFF.

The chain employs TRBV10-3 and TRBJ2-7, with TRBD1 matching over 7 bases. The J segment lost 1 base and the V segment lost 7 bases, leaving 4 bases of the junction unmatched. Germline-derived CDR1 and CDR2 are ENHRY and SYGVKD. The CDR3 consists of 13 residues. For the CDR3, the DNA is TGTGCCATCAAGGGACAGCAATCCTACGAGCAGTACTTC. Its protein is CAIKGQQSYEQYF.

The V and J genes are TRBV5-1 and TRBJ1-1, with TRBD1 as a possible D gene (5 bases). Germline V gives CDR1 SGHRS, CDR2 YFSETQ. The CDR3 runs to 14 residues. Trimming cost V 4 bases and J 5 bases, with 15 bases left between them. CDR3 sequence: CASSETPTGTEAFF. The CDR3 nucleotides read TGCGCCAGCAGCGAAACCCCCACAGGTACTGAAGCTTTCTTT. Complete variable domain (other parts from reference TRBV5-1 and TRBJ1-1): KAGVTQTPRYLIKTRGQQVTLSCSPISGHRSVSWYQQTPGQGLQFLFEYFSETQRNKGNFPGRFSGRQFSNSRSEMNVSTLELGDSALYLCASSETPTGTEAFFGQGTRLTVV.

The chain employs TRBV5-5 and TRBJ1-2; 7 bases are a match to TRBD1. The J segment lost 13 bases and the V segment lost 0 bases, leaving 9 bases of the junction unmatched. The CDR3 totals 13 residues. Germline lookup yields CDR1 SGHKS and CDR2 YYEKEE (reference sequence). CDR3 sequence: CASSLGGTADGTF. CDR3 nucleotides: TGTGCCAGCAGCTTGGGAGGGACAGCGGATGGCACCTTC.

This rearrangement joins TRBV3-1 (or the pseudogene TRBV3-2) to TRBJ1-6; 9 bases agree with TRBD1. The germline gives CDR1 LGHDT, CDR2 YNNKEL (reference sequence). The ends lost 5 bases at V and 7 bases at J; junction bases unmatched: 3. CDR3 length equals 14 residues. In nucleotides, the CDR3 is TGTGCCAGCAGCGGGACAGGGCACAATTCACCCCTCCACTTT. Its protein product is CASSGTGHNSPLHF.

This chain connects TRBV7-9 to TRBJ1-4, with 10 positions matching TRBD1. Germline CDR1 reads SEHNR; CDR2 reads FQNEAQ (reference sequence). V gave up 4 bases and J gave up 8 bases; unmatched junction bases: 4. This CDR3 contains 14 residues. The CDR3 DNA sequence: TGTGCCAGCAGCTCGGACAGGGGGAACGAAAAACTGTTTTTT. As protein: CASSSDRGNEKLFF.

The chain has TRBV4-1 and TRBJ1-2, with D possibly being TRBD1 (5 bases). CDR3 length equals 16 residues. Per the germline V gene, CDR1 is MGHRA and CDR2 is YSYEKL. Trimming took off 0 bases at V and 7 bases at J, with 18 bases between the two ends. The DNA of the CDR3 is TGCGCCAGCAGCCAAGAAGTGCAGGGCGGAACTCGTGGCTACACCTTC. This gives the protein CASSQEVQGGTRGYTF.

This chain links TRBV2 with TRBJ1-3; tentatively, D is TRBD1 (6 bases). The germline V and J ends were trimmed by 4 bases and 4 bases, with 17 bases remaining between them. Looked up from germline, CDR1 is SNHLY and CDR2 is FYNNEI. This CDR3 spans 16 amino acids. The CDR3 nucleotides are TGTGCCAGCAGTGGGGGACACAGTACCGCGGGAAACACCATATATTTT. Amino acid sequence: CASSGGHSTAGNTIYF.

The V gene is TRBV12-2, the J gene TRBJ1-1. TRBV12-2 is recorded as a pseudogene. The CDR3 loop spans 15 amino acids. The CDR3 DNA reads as TGTGCAAGTCGCTTACTAAATACGGGGGACACTGAAGCTTTCTTT. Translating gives CASRLLNTGDTEAFF.

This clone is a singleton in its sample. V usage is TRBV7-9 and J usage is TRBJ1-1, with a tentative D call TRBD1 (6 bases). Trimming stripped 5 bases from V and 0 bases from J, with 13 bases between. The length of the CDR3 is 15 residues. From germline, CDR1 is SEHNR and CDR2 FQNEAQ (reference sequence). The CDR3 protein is CASSNFDRLNTEAFF. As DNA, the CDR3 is TGTGCCAGCAGCAATTTCGACAGGTTGAACACTGAAGCTTTCTTT.

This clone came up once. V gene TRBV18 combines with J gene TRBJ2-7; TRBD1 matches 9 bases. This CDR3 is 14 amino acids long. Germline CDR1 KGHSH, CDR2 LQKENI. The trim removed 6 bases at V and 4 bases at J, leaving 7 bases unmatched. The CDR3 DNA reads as TGTGCCAGCTCCACTGGGACAGGGACATACGAGCAGTACTTC. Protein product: CASSTGTGTYEQYF.

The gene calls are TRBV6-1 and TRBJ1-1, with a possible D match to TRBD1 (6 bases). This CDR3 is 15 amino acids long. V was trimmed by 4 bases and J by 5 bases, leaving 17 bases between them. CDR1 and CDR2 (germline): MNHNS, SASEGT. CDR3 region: CASSGPGAWETEAFF. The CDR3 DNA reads TGTGCCAGCAGTGGGCCAGGGGCATGGGAAACTGAAGCTTTCTTT.

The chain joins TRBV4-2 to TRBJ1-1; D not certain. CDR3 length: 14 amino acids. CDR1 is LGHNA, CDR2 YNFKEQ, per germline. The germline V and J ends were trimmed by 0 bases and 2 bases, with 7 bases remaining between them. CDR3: CASSQEIRNTEAFF. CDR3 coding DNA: TGTGCCAGCAGCCAAGAGATTAGAAACACTGAAGCTTTCTTT.

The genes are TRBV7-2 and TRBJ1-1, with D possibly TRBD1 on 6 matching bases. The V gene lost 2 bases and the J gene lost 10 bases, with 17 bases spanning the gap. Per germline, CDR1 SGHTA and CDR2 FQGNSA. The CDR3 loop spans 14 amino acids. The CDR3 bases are TGTGCCAGCAGCTTAAATGTCGGGGGGCTTGGAGCTTTCTTT. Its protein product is CASSLNVGGLGAFF.

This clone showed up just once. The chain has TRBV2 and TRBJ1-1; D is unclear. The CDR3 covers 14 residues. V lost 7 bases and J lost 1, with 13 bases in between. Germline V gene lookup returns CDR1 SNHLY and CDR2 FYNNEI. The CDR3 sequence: CASTSWETNTEAFF. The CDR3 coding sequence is TGTGCCAGCACCTCATGGGAGACGAACACTGAAGCTTTCTTT.

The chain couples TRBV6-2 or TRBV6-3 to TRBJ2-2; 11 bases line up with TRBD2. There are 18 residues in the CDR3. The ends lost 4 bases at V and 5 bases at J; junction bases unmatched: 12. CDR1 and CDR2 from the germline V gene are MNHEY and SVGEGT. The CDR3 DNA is TGTGCCAGCAGTTTCCCCACGGGTAGCGGGGGGGCTACCGGGGAGCTGTTTTTT. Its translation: CASSFPTGSGGATGELFF.

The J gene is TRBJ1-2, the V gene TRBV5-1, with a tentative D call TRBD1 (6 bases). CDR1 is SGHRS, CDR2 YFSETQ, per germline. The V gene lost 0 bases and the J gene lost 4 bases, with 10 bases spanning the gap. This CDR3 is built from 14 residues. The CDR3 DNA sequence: TGCGCCAGCAGCTTGGCCCAGGGGAGCTATGGCTACACCTTC. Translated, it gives CASSLAQGSYGYTF.

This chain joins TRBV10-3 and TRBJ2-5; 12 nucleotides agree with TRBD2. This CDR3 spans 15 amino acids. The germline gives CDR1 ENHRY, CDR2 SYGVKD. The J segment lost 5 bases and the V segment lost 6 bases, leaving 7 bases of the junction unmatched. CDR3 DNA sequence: TGTGCCATCAGCCAACTAGCGGGGGGTGGGGAGACCCAGTACTTC. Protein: CAISQLAGGGETQYF.

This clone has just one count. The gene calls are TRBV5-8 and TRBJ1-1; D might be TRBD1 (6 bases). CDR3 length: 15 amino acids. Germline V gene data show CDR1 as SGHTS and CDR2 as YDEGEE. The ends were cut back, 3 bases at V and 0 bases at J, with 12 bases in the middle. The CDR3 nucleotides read TGTGCCAGCAGCTCTTGGACAGCCATGAACACTGAAGCTTTCTTT. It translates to CASSSWTAMNTEAFF.